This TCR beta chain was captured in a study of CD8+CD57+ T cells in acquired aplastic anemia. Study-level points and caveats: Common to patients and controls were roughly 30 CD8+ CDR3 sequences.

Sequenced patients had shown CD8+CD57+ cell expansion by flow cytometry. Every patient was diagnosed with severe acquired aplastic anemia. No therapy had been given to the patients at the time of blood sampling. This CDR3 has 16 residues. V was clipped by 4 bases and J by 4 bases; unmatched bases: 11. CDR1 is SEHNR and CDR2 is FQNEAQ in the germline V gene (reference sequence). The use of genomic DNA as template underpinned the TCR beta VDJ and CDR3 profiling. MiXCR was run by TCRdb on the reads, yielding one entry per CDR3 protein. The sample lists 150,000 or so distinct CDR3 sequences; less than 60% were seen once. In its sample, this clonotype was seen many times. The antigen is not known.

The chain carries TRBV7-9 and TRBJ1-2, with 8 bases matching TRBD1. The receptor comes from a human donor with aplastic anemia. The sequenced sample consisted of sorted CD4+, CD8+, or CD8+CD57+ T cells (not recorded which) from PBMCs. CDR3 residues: CASSSSLGQASYGYTF. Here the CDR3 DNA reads TGTGCCAGCAGCTCCTCTCTGGGACAGGCTTCCTATGGCTACACCTTC.